The clone carrying this T cell receptor beta chain was observed a handful of times. Its antigen is unidentified. Germline trimming cut 2 bases from V and 4 bases from J; bases unmatched to any gene: 3. Germline lookup yields CDR1 MNHEY and CDR2 SMNVEV (reference sequence). The CDR3 totals 15 residues. These data come from a study of identical twins. Study-wide findings and caveats: Researchers caution that invariant MAIT and iNKT cells could partly confound zero-insertion analyses. Carriage of fewer insertions was seen in abundant cord blood beta clonotypes, whereas memory repertoires showed none. Models underpredicted monozygotic twin sharing of out-of-frame TCR alpha.

Template switching added a universal primer site; cDNA carried unique molecular identifiers. One entry per CDR3 protein, called by TCRdb with MiXCR from the 5' RACE reads. This table has about 450,000 distinct CDR3 sequences, around 20% appearing once. This chain uses TRBV27 with TRBJ2-7; 12 positions match TRBD2. The sequencing sample was made of naive T cells sorted from blood. The TCR sequence derives from a man over 45 in good health. The CDR3 region has the DNA TGTGCCAGCAGTTTACAGACTAGCGGGAGTTACGAGCAGTACTTC. Translated, it gives CASSLQTSGSYEQYF.